What follows describes a single T cell receptor (beta chain). Its antigen is unknown. The record originates from a study of STAT5B mutations in CD4+ large granular lymphocyte leukemia. Per the authors' pipeline: A productive frequency of 2.59 x 10-5 was the lowest detectable. Here immunoSEQ multiplex PCR was the method, and the copy in TCRdb shows in-frame clones only, minus some. V, J and clone size are taken as reported in that table, and D and trimming were inferred from the DNA itself. This sample yields around 50,000 clones, of which around 82% are seen a single time; 0.3% to 0.45% belongs to the top ten. Germline CDR1 and CDR2: SGHRS and YFSETQ. Trimming removed 2 bases from V and 6 bases from J; junction bases left unmatched: 1. This CDR3 has 13 residues. Overall study findings and caveats: Compared with healthy controls (2/35), patient top clones favored TRBV06 (8/27). Patient CD4-sorted repertoires stayed more clonal than healthy ones after leukemic-clone removal. No patients shared main leukemic clonotypes, though roughly 25% appeared at low frequency elsewhere.

Material: CD4+ T cells from blood buffy coats. This rearrangement joins TRBV5-1 to TRBJ2-2; 7 bases are shared with TRBD1. The receptor's source is a human donor in good health. CDR3 coding DNA: TGCGCCAGCAGCTTCCAGGGGGCCGGGGAGCTGTTTTTT. Translation: CASSFQGAGELFF. Variable domain in full (rest from reference TRBV5-1 and TRBJ2-2): KAGVTQTPRYLIKTRGQQVTLSCSPISGHRSVSWYQQTPGQGLQFLFEYFSETQRNKGNFPGRFSGRQFSNSRSEMNVSTLELGDSALYLCASSFQGAGELFFGEGSRLTVL.